Listed below are T cell receptor beta chains from one sample, sequenced in a study of cytomegalovirus exposure and HLA in healthy donors. Clones were sequenced by immunoSEQ multiplex PCR, and TCRdb holds only the in-frame ones, with some missing. This sample has about 170,000 clones, with roughly 76% found just once. The sequencing input was PBMCs. The receptors were gathered from a male donor in good health and CMV-seronegative. CDR3s include the opening cysteine and the closing phenylalanine or tryptophan. The D gene is left open where the match is weak. Part of the rows lack a size; the others show once, few, many or a class for expanded clones.

abundance	v_gene	j_gene	d_gene	CDR3aa	CDR3nt
.	TRBV19	TRBJ1-4	.	CAGKRTEDEKLFF	TGTGCCGGAAAAAGGACGGAGGATGAAAAACTGTTTTTT
.	TRBV4-3	TRBJ1-2	TRBD1	CASSQEAGGARGRRGYTF	TGCGCCAGCAGCCAAGAAGCGGGGGGGGCCAGGGGGCGGCGGGGCTACACCTTC
.	TRBV15	TRBJ1-1	TRBD1	CATSRGQVNTEAFF	TGTGCCACCAGCAGGGGACAGGTGAACACTGAAGCTTTCTTT
.	TRBV5-6	TRBJ2-2	.	CASSLNYYTGELFF	TGTGCCAGCAGCTTGAACTACTACACCGGGGAGCTGTTTTTT
few	TRBV19	TRBJ1-5	TRBD1	CASSTLLGQGGQPQHF	TGTGCCAGTAGTACCCTACTAGGACAGGGCGGCCAGCCCCAGCATTTT
once	TRBV5-8	TRBJ1-1	.	CASSFGQMNTEAFF	TGTGCCAGCAGCTTCGGACAGATGAACACTGAAGCTTTCTTT
.	TRBV6-1	TRBJ1-4	TRBD1	CASSEHGTGGDNEKLFF	TGTGCCAGCAGTGAACACGGAACAGGGGGAGATAATGAAAAACTGTTTTTT
.	TRBV18	TRBJ2-3	.	CASSSDRHSRGDTQYF	TGTGCCAGCTCATCCGACCGACACTCCAGAGGGGATACGCAGTATTTT
.	TRBV30	TRBJ2-5	TRBD2	CAWDGGQETQYF	TGTGCCTGGGACGGGGGGCAAGAGACCCAGTACTTC
few	TRBV15	TRBJ1-4	.	CATSRDQSILKEKLFF	TGTGCCACCAGCAGAGATCAGTCCATTCTGAAGGAAAAACTGTTTTTT
.	TRBV10-2	TRBJ1-3	TRBD1	CASSEMPGGAAGNTIYF	TGCGCCAGCAGTGAAATGCCAGGGGGCGCCGCCGGAAACACCATATATTTT
.	TRBV5-6	TRBJ2-3	.	CASSSLGGAGDTQYF	TGTGCCAGCAGCTCATTAGGGGGCGCGGGGGATACGCAGTATTTT
.	TRBV29-1	TRBJ1-2	TRBD1	CSVEDRVSDRGVLYNGYTF	TGCAGCGTTGAAGATCGGGTTTCGGACAGGGGCGTATTGTACAATGGCTACACCTTC
.	TRBV7-9	TRBJ2-1	.	CASSPAGPHGDEQFF	TGTGCCAGCAGCCCCGCGGGGCCCCACGGAGATGAGCAGTTCTTC
few	TRBV4-1	TRBJ2-5	.	CASSQGNTGSGETQYF	TGCGCCAGCAGCCAGGGTAACACAGGGTCAGGGGAGACCCAGTACTTC
.	TRBV5-4	TRBJ1-6	TRBD1	CASSRETGQNSPLHF	TGTGCCAGCAGCCGTGAGACAGGGCAGAATTCACCCCTCCACTTT
once	TRBV19	TRBJ1-3	.	CASSGSFGNTIYF	TGTGCCAGTAGCGGGAGTTTTGGAAACACCATATATTTT
.	TRBV5-1	TRBJ2-4	.	CASSLAYDSLAKNIQYF	TGCGCCAGCAGCTTGGCCTACGACAGTCTAGCCAAAAACATTCAGTACTTC
.	TRBV6-1	TRBJ1-2	TRBD1	CALSGQGWGYTF	TGTGCCCTAAGCGGACAGGGTTGGGGCTACACCTTC
few	TRBV4-1	TRBJ1-2	.	CASSQAGQIYGYTF	TGCGCCAGCAGCCAGGCAGGACAGATATATGGCTACACCTTC
once	TRBV7-7	TRBJ2-5	TRBD1	CASSSGGTGQETQYF	TGTGCTAGCAGCTCCGGCGGGACAGGCCAAGAGACCCAATACTTC
.	TRBV2	TRBJ1-4	TRBD1	CASKGRQGRSATNEKLFF	TGTGCCAGCAAGGGCCGACAGGGGCGGAGTGCAACTAATGAAAAACTGTTTTTT
.	TRBV9	TRBJ2-1	TRBD2	CASSESGASSYNEQFF	TGTGCCAGCAGCGAGAGCGGGGCCAGCTCCTACAATGAGCAGTTCTTC
few	TRBV6-1	TRBJ2-2	.	CASREQGGFAGELFF	TGTGCCAGCAGGGAACAGGGAGGTTTCGCCGGGGAGCTGTTTTTT
.	TRBV7-9	TRBJ2-5	TRBD2	CASSLERGKGETQYF	TGTGCCAGCAGCTTAGAGCGGGGGAAAGGAGAGACCCAGTACTTC
.	TRBV30	TRBJ2-7	.	CAWEGGAYEQYF	TGTGCCTGGGAGGGGGGGGCCTACGAGCAGTACTTC
.	TRBV7-9	TRBJ1-1	TRBD1	CASSLARGRMNTEAFF	TGTGCCAGCAGCTTAGCTAGGGGGCGGATGAACACTGAAGCTTTCTTT
.	TRBV27	TRBJ1-2	.	CASSRTDYYGYTF	TGTGCCAGCAGCCGGACAGACTACTATGGCTACACCTTC